The 14 T cell receptor beta chains below come from one sample, sequenced in a study of early T cells in non-severe SARS-CoV-2 infection. Using its own MiXCR run on the 5' RACE reads, TCRdb lists one record per CDR3 protein. The repertoire holds 40,000 or so distinct CDR3 sequences, roughly 5.7% seen once, with roughly 6.3% in the top ten. Here the sequenced sample was whole blood, taken at baseline. The receptors originated from an adult who was a healthcare worker with PCR-confirmed SARS-CoV-2 infection or an uninfected control (not recorded which).

The chain uses TRBV12-3 or TRBV12-4 and TRBJ2-1, with 8 bases aligning to TRBD2. The CDR3 loop spans 16 amino acids. Germline trimming cut 3 bases from V and 7 bases from J; bases unmatched to any gene: 11. The CDR3 nucleotides are TGTGCCAGCAGTTTTTCAGCGGGAGTGAGGTCAAATGAGCAGTTCTTC. Its translation: CASSFSAGVRSNEQFF.

This clonotype came up many times. The gene calls are TRBV7-2 and TRBJ2-7; perhaps D is TRBD1 or TRBD2 (5 bases each). CDR3 size: 16 residues. Germline lookup yields CDR1 SGHTA and CDR2 FQGNSA. Trimming took 5 bases from V and 0 from J, leaving 17 bases between them. Here the CDR3 DNA reads TGTGCCAGCAGCCATTGGGACCAGCAAAACTCCTACGAGCAGTACGTC. It specifies CASSHWDQQNSYEQYV.

The V gene is TRBV7-6, the J gene TRBJ2-1; no definite D call. Trimming took 0 bases from V and 15 from J, leaving 12 bases between them. The CDR3 totals 12 residues. The V gene's germline CDR1 is SGHVS and CDR2 FNYEAQ. CDR3 residues: CASSLAGVPGFF. The CDR3 coding sequence is TGTGCCAGCAGCTTAGCCGGAGTGCCAGGGTTCTTC.

This clonotype showed up just a few times. The chain joins TRBV6-1 to TRBJ2-7, with a tentative D call TRBD1 (8 bases). This CDR3 has 14 residues. V was cut by 6 bases and J by 3 bases, with 15 bases left in between. Looked up from germline, CDR1 is MNHNS and CDR2 is SASEGT. CDR3 sequence reads: CASRRQGTIYEQYV. CDR3 nucleotide sequence: TGTGCCAGCAGGCGACAGGGGACTATCTACGAGCAGTACGTC.

This clonotype was detected a few times. The genes are TRBV11-2 and TRBJ1-4, with D uncertain. The germline V and J ends were trimmed by 5 bases and 8 bases, with 9 bases remaining between them. Germline V lookup: CDR1 SGHAT, CDR2 FQNNGV. CDR3 length: 12 amino acids. CDR3 in amino acids: CASSRSGEKLFF. In nucleotides, the CDR3 is TGTGCCAGCAGCAGGAGCGGGGAAAAACTGTTTTTT.

This clonotype has ten or more counts. CDR3 sequence (DNA): TGCGCCAGCAGCCGTCGGACAGGGGAAAACGAGCAGTACTTC. This gives the protein CASSRRTGENEQYF. The rearrangement joins TRBV4-1 to TRBJ2-7; 9 bases are a match to TRBD1. CDR1 and CDR2 (germline): MGHRA, YSYEKL. There are 14 residues in the CDR3. V lost 4 bases, J lost 5 bases, and 6 bases stayed unmatched.

This clonotype was seen many times. This rearrangement joins TRBV6-2 or TRBV6-3 to TRBJ2-3; no firm D call. CDR3 size: 12 residues. Germline loops: CDR1 MNHEY, CDR2 SVGEGT. V was trimmed by 4 bases and J by 6 bases, leaving 8 bases between them. In nucleotides, the CDR3 is TGTGCCAGCAGTTTCCAGATGGATACGCAGTATTTT. Residues: CASSFQMDTQYF.

This clonotype has only a few counts. The chain is built from TRBV7-9 and TRBJ1-1; D remains ambiguous. CDR1 is SEHNR and CDR2 is FQNEAQ in the germline V gene (reference sequence). This CDR3 has 15 residues. The V and J ends lost 5 bases and 3 bases respectively, with 16 bases between them. The CDR3 DNA reads TGTGCCAGCAGCCTGGGCCAAAGGCGTTACACTGAAGCTTTCTTT. Encoded protein: CASSLGQRRYTEAFF. Drawing the rest from reference TRBV7-9 and TRBJ1-1, the complete variable domain is DTGVSQNPRHKITKRGQNVTFRCDPISEHNRLYWYRQTLGQGPEFLTYFQNEAQLEKSRLLSDRFSAERPKGSFSTLEIQRTEQGDSAMYLCASSLGQRRYTEAFFGQGTRLTVV.

This clonotype was seen ten or more times. This rearrangement joins TRBV27 to TRBJ2-1; TRBD2 aligns across 9 bases. CDR3 length equals 16 residues. Trimming cost V 10 bases and J 7 bases; bases outside gene matches: 17. Per the germline V gene, CDR1 is MNHEY and CDR2 is SMNVEV (reference sequence). This CDR3 is CATLPSGRSFMNEQFF. The CDR3 coding sequence is TGTGCCACCCTACCCAGCGGGAGGAGCTTTATGAATGAGCAGTTCTTC.

This clonotype was seen many times. The chain uses TRBV5-4 and TRBJ1-1; perhaps TRBD1 as D (6 bases). CDR3 length equals 19 residues. V was pared by 0 bases and J by 7 bases, with 28 bases between. From germline, CDR1 is SGHNT and CDR2 YYREEE (reference sequence). The CDR3 nucleotides are TGTGCCAGCAGCTTGGACTCTCTTGGGGTGTCTACCCGGGGGCATGAAGCTTTCTTT. Its protein is CASSLDSLGVSTRGHEAFF.

This clonotype was recorded many times. The rearrangement links TRBV24-1 to TRBJ2-2, with TRBD1 identical over 7 bases. There are 14 residues in the CDR3. V shed 3 bases, J shed 6 bases, and the junction held 3 bases outside the gene matches. Germline-derived CDR1 and CDR2 are KGHDR and SFDVKD. The CDR3 DNA is TGTGCCACCAGTGATCACAGGGGTGCCGGGGAGCTGTTTTTT. This encodes CATSDHRGAGELFF.

This clonotype was observed at least ten times. This sequence joins TRBV4-1 and TRBJ2-3, with 14 bases fitting TRBD2. V shed 0 bases, J shed 5 bases, and the junction held 7 bases outside the gene matches. The CDR3 covers 18 residues. Germline V lookup: CDR1 MGHRA, CDR2 YSYEKL. In DNA form, the CDR3 reads TGCGCCAGCAGCCAAGAAAGGGGACTAGCGGGAGTAGGAGATACGCAGTATTTT. It specifies CASSQERGLAGVGDTQYF.

This clonotype was detected ten times or more. DNA of the CDR3: TGCGCCAGCAGCTTGGGAGAAGCGGGACTCTACACAGATACGCAGTATTTT. Its protein product is CASSLGEAGLYTDTQYF. The chain uses TRBV5-1 and TRBJ2-3, with 7 bases matching TRBD2. This CDR3 spans 17 amino acids. The germline V gene has CDR1 SGHRS and CDR2 YFSETQ. Trimming cost V 0 bases and J 2 bases; bases outside gene matches: 9. Full variable domain (outside the CDR3, taken from reference TRBV5-1 and TRBJ2-3): KAGVTQTPRYLIKTRGQQVTLSCSPISGHRSVSWYQQTPGQGLQFLFEYFSETQRNKGNFPGRFSGRQFSNSRSEMNVSTLELGDSALYLCASSLGEAGLYTDTQYFGPGTRLTVL.

This clonotype was recorded at least ten times. V is TRBV4-3 and J is TRBJ2-7; no reliable D call. The V gene's germline CDR1 is LGHNA and CDR2 YSLEER. V shed 5 bases and J shed 5 bases, with 16 bases lying between them. The CDR3 spans 14 residues. The chain's CDR3 is CASSSQPLRDEQYV. CDR3 DNA sequence: TGCGCCAGCAGCTCACAGCCTCTTAGGGACGAGCAGTACGTC.